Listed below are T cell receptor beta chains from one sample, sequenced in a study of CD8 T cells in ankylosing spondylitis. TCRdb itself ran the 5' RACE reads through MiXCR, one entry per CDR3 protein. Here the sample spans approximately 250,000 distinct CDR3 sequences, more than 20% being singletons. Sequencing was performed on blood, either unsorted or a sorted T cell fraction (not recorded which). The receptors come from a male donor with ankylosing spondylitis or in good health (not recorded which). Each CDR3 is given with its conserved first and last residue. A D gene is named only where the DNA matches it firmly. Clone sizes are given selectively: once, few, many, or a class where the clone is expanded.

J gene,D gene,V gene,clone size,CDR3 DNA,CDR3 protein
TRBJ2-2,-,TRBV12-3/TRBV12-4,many,TGTGCCAGCCACCCCCTAGCGAACACCGGGGAGCTGTTTTTT,CASHPLANTGELFF
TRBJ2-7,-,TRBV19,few,TGTGCCAGTAGTACCCCGGACATCGCCTACGAGCAGTACTTC,CASSTPDIAYEQYF
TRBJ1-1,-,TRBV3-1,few,TGTGCCAGCAGCCAAGCGGCCCCGAACACTGAAGCTTTCTTT,CASSQAAPNTEAFF
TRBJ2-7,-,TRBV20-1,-,TGCAGTGCTGGGGCAGGGGACTACGAGCAGTACTTC,CSAGAGDYEQYF
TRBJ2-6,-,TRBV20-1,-,TGCAGTGCTAGACCTCAAAGGAGCCCATATTTGTCTGGGGCCAACGTCCTGACTTTC,CSARPQRSPYLSGANVLTF
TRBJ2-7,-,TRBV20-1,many,TGCAGTGCTGAGACTGGATACTTC,CSAETGYF
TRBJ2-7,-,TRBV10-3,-,TGTGCCATCAGTGAGTCGGCCTACTCCTACGAGCAGTACTTC,CAISESAYSYEQYF
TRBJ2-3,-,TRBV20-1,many,TGCAGTGCTAGTGAGCCCCCTAGCACAGATACGCAGTATTTT,CSASEPPSTDTQYF
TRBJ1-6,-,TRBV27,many,TGTGCCAGCTTACCCGCTACAGGGCCTTTTGATTCACCCCTCCACTTT,CASLPATGPFDSPLHF
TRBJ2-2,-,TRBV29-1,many,TGCAGCGTTGGGCATACCAACACCGGGGAGCTGTTTTTT,CSVGHTNTGELFF
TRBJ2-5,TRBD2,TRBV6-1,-,TGTGCCAGCAGTCAGGGTTATCGTAGCGGGGGGCAAGAGACCCAGTACTTC,CASSQGYRSGGQETQYF
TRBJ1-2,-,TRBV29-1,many,TGCAGCGTTGAGTCCGGCCTCTATGGCTACACCTTC,CSVESGLYGYTF
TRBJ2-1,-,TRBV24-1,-,TGTGCCACCAGTGAGGGCTGGGCCGATGAGCAGTTCTTC,CATSEGWADEQFF
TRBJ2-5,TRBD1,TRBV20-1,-,TGCAGTGCTGACCCGGGACAGGAACACCAAGAGACCCAGTACTTC,CSADPGQEHQETQYF